This TCR beta chain was recovered during a study of control samples from healthy donors and cancer patients. CDR3 size: 19 residues. The V end was cut by 2 bases, the J end by 5 bases, with 23 bases between. The V gene's germline CDR1 is SGDLS and CDR2 YYNGEE. Only in-frame clones appear in the TCRdb table, and some are missing; sequencing was by immunoSEQ multiplex PCR. The sample lists about 190,000 clones; approximately 91% were seen once. The chain joins TRBV9 to TRBJ1-6; TRBD1 might be the D (5 bases). Sequencing was done on a sample of blood. This TCR was recovered from a man in his thirties or forties in good health. The CDR3 spells CASSVFSWPTGEHNSPLHF. The CDR3 DNA sequence: TGTGCCAGCAGCGTTTTCTCGTGGCCAACAGGCGAACATAATTCACCCCTCCACTTT.